This paragraph reports one T cell receptor (beta chain). Its matching antigen is unknown. Sample-barcoded 5' priming and a J-beta primer mix drove a second PCR of about 7 to 11 cycles. MiXCR was run by TCRdb on the 5' RACE reads, yielding one entry per CDR3 protein. Of hundreds of thousands of distinct CDR3 sequences in the sample, around 24% were seen once. The data were taken from a study of blood T cells in healthy people across ages. Study-level results: Older age went with lower TCR beta diversity per million T cells, in a roughly linear way.

The CDR3 runs 12 residues. Trimming took 5 bases from V and 4 from J, leaving 7 bases between them. Germline CDR1 is LNHNV and CDR2 is YYDKDF (reference sequence). These data also formed part of another study, on T cells of mothers and their children. That paper adds: Among related mother-child pairs, overlap was slightly higher than in unrelated pairs, though not significantly.

V usage is TRBV15 and J usage is TRBJ2-3, with D uncertain. Sample: blood. The sequence was collected from a boy younger than 18 in good health. As DNA, the CDR3 is TGTGCCACCAGCTCTGGCCCAGATACGCAGTATTTT. Protein product: CATSSGPDTQYF.